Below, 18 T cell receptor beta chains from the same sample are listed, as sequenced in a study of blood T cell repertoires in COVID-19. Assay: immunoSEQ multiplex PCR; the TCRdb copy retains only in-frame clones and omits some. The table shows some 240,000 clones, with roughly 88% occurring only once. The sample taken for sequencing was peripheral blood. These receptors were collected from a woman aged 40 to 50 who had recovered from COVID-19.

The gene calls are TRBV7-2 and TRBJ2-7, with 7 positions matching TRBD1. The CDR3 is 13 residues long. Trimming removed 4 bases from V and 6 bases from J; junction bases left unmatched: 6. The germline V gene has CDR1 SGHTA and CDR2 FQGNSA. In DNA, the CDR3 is TGTGCCAGCAGCTGGGACAGTCCGGGCGAGCAGTACTTC. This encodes CASSWDSPGEQYF. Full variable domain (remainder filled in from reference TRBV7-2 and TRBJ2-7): GAGVSQSPSNKVTEKGKDVELRCDPISGHTALYWYRQSLGQGLEFLIYFQGNSAPDKSGLPSDRFSAERTGGSVSTLTIQRTQQEDSAVYLCASSWDSPGEQYFGPGTRLTVT.

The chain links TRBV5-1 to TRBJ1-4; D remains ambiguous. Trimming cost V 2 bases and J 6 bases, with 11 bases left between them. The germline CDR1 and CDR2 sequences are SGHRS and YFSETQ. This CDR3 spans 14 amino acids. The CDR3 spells CASSFGEIHEKLFF. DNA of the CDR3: TGCGCCAGCAGCTTTGGAGAGATTCATGAAAAACTGTTTTTT.

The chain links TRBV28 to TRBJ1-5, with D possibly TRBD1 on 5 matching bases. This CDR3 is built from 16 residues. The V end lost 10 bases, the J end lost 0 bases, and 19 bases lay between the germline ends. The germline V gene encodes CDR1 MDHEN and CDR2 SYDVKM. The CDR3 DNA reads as TGTGCCACCACTGATTTCCGGGACTCTAGCAATCAGCCCCAGCATTTT. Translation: CATTDFRDSSNQPQHF.

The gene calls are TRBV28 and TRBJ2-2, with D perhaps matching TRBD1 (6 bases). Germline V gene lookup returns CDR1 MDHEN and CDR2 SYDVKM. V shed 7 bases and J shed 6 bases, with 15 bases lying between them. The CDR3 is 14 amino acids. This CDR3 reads CASNAGDFAGELFF. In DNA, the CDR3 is TGTGCCAGCAATGCAGGGGATTTCGCCGGGGAGCTGTTTTTT. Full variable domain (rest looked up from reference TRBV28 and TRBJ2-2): DVKVTQSSRYLVKRTGEKVFLECVQDMDHENMFWYRQDPGLGLRLIYFSYDVKMKEKGDIPEGYSVSREKKERFSLILESASTNQTSMYLCASNAGDFAGELFFGEGSRLTVL.

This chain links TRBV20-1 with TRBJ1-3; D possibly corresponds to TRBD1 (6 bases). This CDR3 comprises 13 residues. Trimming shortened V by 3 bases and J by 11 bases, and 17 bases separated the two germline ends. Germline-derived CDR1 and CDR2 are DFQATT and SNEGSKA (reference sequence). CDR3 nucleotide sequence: TGCAGTGCTAGTTCGTGGCAGGGGACCTCCATATATTTT. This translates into CSASSWQGTSIYF.

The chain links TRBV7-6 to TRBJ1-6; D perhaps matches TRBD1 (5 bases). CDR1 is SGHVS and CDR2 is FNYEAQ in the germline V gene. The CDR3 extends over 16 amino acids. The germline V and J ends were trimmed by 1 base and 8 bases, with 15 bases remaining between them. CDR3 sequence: CASSLVFGHEDSPLHF. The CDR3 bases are TGTGCCAGCAGCTTAGTATTTGGACACGAGGATTCACCCCTCCACTTT.

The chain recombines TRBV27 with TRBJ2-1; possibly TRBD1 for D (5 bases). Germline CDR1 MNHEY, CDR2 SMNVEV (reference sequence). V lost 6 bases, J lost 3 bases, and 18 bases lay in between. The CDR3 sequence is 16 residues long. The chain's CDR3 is CASRGPAGLHYNEQFF. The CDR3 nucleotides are TGTGCCAGCAGAGGGCCCGCAGGGTTACACTACAATGAGCAGTTCTTC.

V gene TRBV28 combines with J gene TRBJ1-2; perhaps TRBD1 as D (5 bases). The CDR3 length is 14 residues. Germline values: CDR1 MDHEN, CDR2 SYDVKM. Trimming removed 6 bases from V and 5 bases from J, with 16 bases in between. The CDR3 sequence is CASSLDTTEYGYTF. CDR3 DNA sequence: TGTGCCAGCAGCTTGGACACGACAGAATATGGCTACACCTTC.

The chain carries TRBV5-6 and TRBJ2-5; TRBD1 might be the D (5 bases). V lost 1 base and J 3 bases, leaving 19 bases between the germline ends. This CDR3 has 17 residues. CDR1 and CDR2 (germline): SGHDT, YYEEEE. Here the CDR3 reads CASSLPPYRPSEETQYF. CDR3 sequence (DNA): TGTGCCAGCAGCTTGCCACCGTACAGGCCATCTGAAGAGACCCAGTACTTC.

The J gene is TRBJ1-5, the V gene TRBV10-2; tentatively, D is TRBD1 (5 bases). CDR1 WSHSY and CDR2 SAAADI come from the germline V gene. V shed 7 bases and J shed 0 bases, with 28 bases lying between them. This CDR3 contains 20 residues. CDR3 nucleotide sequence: TGCGCCAGCAACCAAGAAAGGTTGGGAGGGGAATCCTATAGCAATCAGCCCCAGCATTTT. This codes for CASNQERLGGESYSNQPQHF.

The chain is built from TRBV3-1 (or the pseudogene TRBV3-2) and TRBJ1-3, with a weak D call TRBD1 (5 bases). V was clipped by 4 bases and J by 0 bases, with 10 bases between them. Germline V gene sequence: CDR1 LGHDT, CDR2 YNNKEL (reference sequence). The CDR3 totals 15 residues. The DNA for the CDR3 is TGTGCCAGCAGCCGCCAGGGACTCTCTGGAAACACCATATATTTT. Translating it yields CASSRQGLSGNTIYF.

In DNA form, the CDR3 reads TGTGCCAGCAGCTTTGAACAGGGGGGTGTTTATGGCTACACCTTC. Residues: CASSFEQGGVYGYTF. The chain uses TRBV7-2 and TRBJ1-2, with TRBD1 identical over 8 bases. The CDR3 has 15 amino acids. With V trimmed by 3 bases and J by 5 bases, 8 bases remained unmatched. In germline, CDR1 is SGHTA, CDR2 FQGNSA.

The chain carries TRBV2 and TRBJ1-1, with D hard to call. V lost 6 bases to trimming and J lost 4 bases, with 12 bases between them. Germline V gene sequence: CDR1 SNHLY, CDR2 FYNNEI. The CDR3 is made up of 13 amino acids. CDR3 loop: CASRQEAPTEAFF. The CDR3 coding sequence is TGTGCCAGCAGGCAGGAGGCCCCCACTGAAGCTTTCTTT.

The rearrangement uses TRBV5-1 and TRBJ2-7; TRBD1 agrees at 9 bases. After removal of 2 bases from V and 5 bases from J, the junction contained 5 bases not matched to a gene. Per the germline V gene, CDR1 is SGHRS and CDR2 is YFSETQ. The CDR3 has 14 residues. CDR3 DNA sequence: TGCGCCAGCAGCTTACTGGGGGACAGGGACGAGCAGTACTTC. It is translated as CASSLLGDRDEQYF.

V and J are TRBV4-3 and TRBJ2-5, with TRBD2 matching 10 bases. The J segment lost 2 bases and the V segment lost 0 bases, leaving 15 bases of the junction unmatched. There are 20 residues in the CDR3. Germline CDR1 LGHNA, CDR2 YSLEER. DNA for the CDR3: TGCGCCAGCAGCCAAGATTTAAGCGGGGGGGCCATAGGGCCGCAAGAGACCCAGTACTTC. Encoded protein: CASSQDLSGGAIGPQETQYF.

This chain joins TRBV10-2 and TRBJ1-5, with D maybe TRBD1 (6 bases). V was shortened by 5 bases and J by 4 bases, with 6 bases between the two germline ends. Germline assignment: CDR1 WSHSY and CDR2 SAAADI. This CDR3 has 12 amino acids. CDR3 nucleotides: TGCGCCAGCAGTCAGGGGAATCAGCCCCAGCATTTT. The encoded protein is CASSQGNQPQHF.

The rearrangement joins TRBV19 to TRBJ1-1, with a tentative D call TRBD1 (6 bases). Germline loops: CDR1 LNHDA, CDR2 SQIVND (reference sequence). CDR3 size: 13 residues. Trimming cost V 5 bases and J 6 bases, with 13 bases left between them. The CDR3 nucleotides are TGTGCCAGTAGTCCGTGGGGGGGCGCTGAAGCTTTCTTT. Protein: CASSPWGGAEAFF.

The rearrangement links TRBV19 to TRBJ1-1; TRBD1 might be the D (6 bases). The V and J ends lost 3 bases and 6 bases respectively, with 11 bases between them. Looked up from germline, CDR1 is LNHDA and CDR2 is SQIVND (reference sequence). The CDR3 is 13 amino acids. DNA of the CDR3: TGTGCCAGTAGTATCCAGGGGTGGGCTGAAGCTTTCTTT. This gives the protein CASSIQGWAEAFF.